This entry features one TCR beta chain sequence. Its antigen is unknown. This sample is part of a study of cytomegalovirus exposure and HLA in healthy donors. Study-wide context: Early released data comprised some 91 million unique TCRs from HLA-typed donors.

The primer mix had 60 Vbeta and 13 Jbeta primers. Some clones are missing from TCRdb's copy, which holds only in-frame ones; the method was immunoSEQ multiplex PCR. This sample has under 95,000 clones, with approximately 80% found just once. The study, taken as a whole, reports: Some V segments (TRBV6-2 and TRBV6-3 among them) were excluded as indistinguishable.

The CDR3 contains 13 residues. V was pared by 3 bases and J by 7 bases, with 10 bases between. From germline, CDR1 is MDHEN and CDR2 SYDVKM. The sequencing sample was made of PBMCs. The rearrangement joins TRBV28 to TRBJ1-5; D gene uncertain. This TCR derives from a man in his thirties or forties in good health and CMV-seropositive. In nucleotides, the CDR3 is TGTGCCAGCAGTTTGTTTTATCAGCAGCCCCAGCATTTT. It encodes CASSLFYQQPQHF. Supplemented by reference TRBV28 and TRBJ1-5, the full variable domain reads DVKVTQSSRYLVKRTGEKVFLECVQDMDHENMFWYRQDPGLGLRLIYFSYDVKMKEKGDIPEGYSVSREKKERFSLILESASTNQTSMYLCASSLFYQQPQHFGDGTRLSIL.